This T cell receptor beta chain was identified in a study of vaccination and CD4 T cells after COVID-19. With the Oncomine TCR Beta short-read assay, DNA from cultured CD4+ T cells was sequenced. TCRdb independently ran MiXCR on the PCR reads; one entry per CDR3 protein. This sample has some 7,000 distinct CDR3 sequences, with over 45% found just once. Regarding this clonotype: The antigen is not known.

Trimming stripped 5 bases from V and 4 bases from J, with 8 bases between. The CDR3 totals 11 residues. Germline V gives CDR1 DFQATT, CDR2 SNEGSKA (reference sequence). As for treatment: roughly 10-day PBMC culture with coronavirus spike peptide pools or control peptides (ViraFEST assay). CD4+ T-cell collection from the unexposed donor predated the COVID-19 pandemic (2011-2018). This rearrangement joins TRBV20-1 to TRBJ1-1; D ambiguous. Sequenced material: CD4+ T cells from blood, cultured in vitro. The sequence derives from a human donor in good health. CDR3 sequence (DNA): TGCAGTGCTCTCAAAGTCACTGAAGCTTTCTTT. Protein product: CSALKVTEAFF.